This entry lists 30 T cell receptor beta chains sequenced from one sample in a study of memory CD4+ T cells and cytomegalovirus serostatus (dated by TCRdb to between 2017 and 2020). The method was the immunoSEQ multiplex PCR assay. In TCRdb, the immuneACCESS table is reduced to in-frame sequences with V and J assigned. These tables do not hold every clone; where another copy was compared, an unresolved V gene accounts for under half, and the others remain unexplained. The sample table holds some 48,000 clones, of which around 80% were seen once. Of the sample, roughly 0.8% falls within the top ten clones. A FACSAria II was used to sort memory CD4+ T cells, defined as single viable CD3+CD4+CD8-CD45RO+ cells. Specimen: memory CD4+ T cells from blood. These receptors were collected from an adult in good health and CMV-seronegative.

This chain joins TRBV6-6 and TRBJ1-2; tentative D call: TRBD1 (6 bases). Trimming cost V 7 bases and J 4 bases, with 13 bases left between them. In germline, CDR1 is MNHNY, CDR2 SVGAGI (reference sequence). CDR3 length: 13 residues. The CDR3 protein is CASTQDSLYGYTF. The CDR3 region has the DNA TGTGCCAGCACCCAGGACAGTCTCTATGGCTACACCTTC.

The chain employs TRBV7-6 and TRBJ2-1, with unresolved D. CDR1 SGHVS and CDR2 FNYEAQ come from the germline V gene. The CDR3 totals 14 residues. Trimming shortened V by 1 base and J by 8 bases, and 12 bases separated the two germline ends. CDR3 nucleotides: TGTGCCAGCAGCTTAGTCAGCCCCGGCCATGAGCAGTTCTTC. It codes for CASSLVSPGHEQFF.

The chain combines TRBV30 with TRBJ1-5; D is possibly TRBD1 (6 bases). The CDR3 is made up of 15 amino acids. Germline loops: CDR1 GTSNPN, CDR2 SVGIG (reference sequence). Trimming cost V 3 bases and J 9 bases, with 21 bases left between them. The CDR3 DNA reads as TGTGCCTGGAGACCTACGGACAGAGACTTCGGGCCCCAGCATTTT. Translating gives CAWRPTDRDFGPQHF.

The chain uses TRBV5-1 and TRBJ2-1; 8 positions agree with TRBD2. The CDR3 has 17 residues. Unmatched junction bases numbered 7, after V lost 2 bases and J lost 0 bases. Germline V CDR1 and CDR2: SGHRS, YFSETQ. The CDR3, as DNA: TGCGCCAGCAGCTTCGAGTTAGCGGGAACCTCCTACAATGAGCAGTTCTTC. Protein product: CASSFELAGTSYNEQFF. Variable domain in full (rest from reference TRBV5-1 and TRBJ2-1): KAGVTQTPRYLIKTRGQQVTLSCSPISGHRSVSWYQQTPGQGLQFLFEYFSETQRNKGNFPGRFSGRQFSNSRSEMNVSTLELGDSALYLCASSFELAGTSYNEQFFGPGTRLTVL.

This clone has only a few counts. For the CDR3, the DNA is TGTGCCAGCGGGAAGGCTGGCTCTGGGGCCAACGTCCTGACTTTC. Translating it yields CASGKAGSGANVLTF. The gene calls are TRBV6-5 and TRBJ2-6; no firm D call. This CDR3 is built from 15 residues. V was pared by 8 bases and J by 0 bases, with 11 bases between. Germline CDR1 is MNHEY and CDR2 is SVGAGI.

The chain recombines TRBV1 with TRBJ2-4; the listed D gene, TRBD2, was not tested against the DNA. TRBV1 counts as a pseudogene. The CDR3 is 16 residues long. The CDR3 bases are TGCACCAGCAGCCAAAACCTAGCGGGGGCCCAAAACATTCAGTACTTC. This translates into CTSSQNLAGAQNIQYF.

As concerns this clone: One end of the junction varies from germline; a read error may be responsible. V and J are TRBV7-9 and TRBJ2-4, with TRBD1 matching 7 bases. CDR1 and CDR2 from the germline V gene are SEHNR and FQNEAQ (reference sequence). The CDR3 length is 14 residues. The CDR3 region is CASSLAQEGAEWDF. The DNA for the CDR3 is TGTGCCAGCAGCTTAGCCCAAGAGGGGGCGGAGTGGGACTTC.

In its sample, this clone was seen once. The chain uses TRBV6-1 and TRBJ2-7; D is ambiguous. Trimming removed 11 bases at V and 1 base at J, with 12 bases between. CDR3 length equals 12 residues. Looked up from germline, CDR1 is MNHNS and CDR2 is SASEGT. CDR3 nucleotides: TGTGCCCTCCTAGGACCTTCCTACGAGCAGTACTTC. This translates into CALLGPSYEQYF.

The CDR3 DNA reads TGTGCCAGCAGCTGGTTTACAGAAATCCAAGAGACCCAGTACTTC. This gives the protein CASSWFTEIQETQYF. The V call is TRBV7-9, the J call TRBJ2-5; D not resolved. Trimming removed 4 bases at V and 1 base at J, with 13 bases between. The germline CDR1 and CDR2 sequences are SEHNR and FQNEAQ (reference sequence). The CDR3 runs 15 residues.

This rearrangement joins TRBV11-2 to TRBJ2-7; TRBD2 matches 7 bases. The CDR3 totals 17 residues. V shed 0 bases and J 1 base; nucleotides not matched to a gene: 9. The germline gives CDR1 SGHAT, CDR2 FQNNGV. The CDR3 DNA reads TGTGCCAGCAGCTTAGATCTTCCGGGGACTATTTCCTACGAGCAGTACTTC. Protein product: CASSLDLPGTISYEQYF.

This chain connects TRBV28 to TRBJ1-2; weak D call: TRBD1 (5 bases). Deletions cut 2 bases from V and 5 bases from J, with 9 bases between. The CDR3 extends over 13 amino acids. Germline assignment: CDR1 MDHEN and CDR2 SYDVKM. CDR3 in DNA: TGTGCCAGCAGTTTAGTCCAGGGATATGGCTACACCTTC. As protein: CASSLVQGYGYTF.

This clone has only a few counts. The chain recombines TRBV29-1 with TRBJ1-1; D call uncertain. V shed 4 bases and J shed 0 bases, with 12 bases lying between them. Germline V gene lookup returns CDR1 SQVTM and CDR2 ANQGSEA. The length of the CDR3 is 14 residues. The CDR3 DNA reads TGCAGCGTTGCTCCCGCCCATATGAACACTGAAGCTTTCTTT. This encodes CSVAPAHMNTEAFF. The variable domain in full, completed from reference TRBV29-1 and TRBJ1-1, reads SAVISQKPSRDICQRGTSLTIQCQVDSQVTMMFWYRQQPGQSLTLIATANQGSEATYESGFVIDKFPISRPNLTFSTLTVSNMSPEDSSIYLCSVAPAHMNTEAFFGQGTRLTVV.

The chain has TRBV5-4 and TRBJ1-1; unclear D gene. CDR1 is SGHNT and CDR2 is YYREEE in the germline V gene (reference sequence). There are 14 residues in the CDR3. V lost 6 bases and J 1 base, leaving 13 bases between the germline ends. The CDR3 sequence is CASTIGQTNTEAFF. In DNA form, the CDR3 reads TGTGCCAGCACCATAGGGCAAACGAACACTGAAGCTTTCTTT.

The V call is TRBV11-2, the J call TRBJ2-7; the D gene could be TRBD1 or TRBD2 (5 bases each). The CDR3 runs to 13 residues. In germline, CDR1 is SGHAT, CDR2 FQNNGV. Deletions cut 5 bases from V and 7 bases from J, with 15 bases between. This chain's CDR3 is CASSTGPRQEQYF. DNA of the CDR3: TGTGCCAGCAGCACGGGACCTCGTCAGGAGCAGTACTTC.

The rearrangement links TRBV7-9 to TRBJ2-4; 7 nucleotides agree with TRBD1. Germline CDR1 is SEHNR and CDR2 is FQNEAQ (reference sequence). V was clipped by 2 bases and J by 3 bases; unmatched bases: 13. CDR3 size: 18 residues. CDR3 sequence reads: CASSLLTGLSLVKNIQYF. The CDR3 coding sequence is TGTGCCAGCAGCTTATTGACAGGGCTTAGCTTGGTCAAAAACATTCAGTACTTC.

The V and J genes are TRBV6-5 and TRBJ1-3; no reliable D call. Germline values: CDR1 MNHEY, CDR2 SVGAGI. The CDR3 has 13 amino acids. With 7 bases removed from V and 11 bases from J, the gap between germline ends came to 18 bases. For the CDR3, the DNA is TGTGCCAGCAAGGTACATCGCGGTGGGTCCATATATTTT. Residues: CASKVHRGGSIYF.

The V gene is TRBV6-1, the J gene TRBJ2-6; D remains ambiguous. V was shortened by 0 bases and J by 1 base, with 7 bases between the two germline ends. The CDR3 totals 16 residues. CDR1 and CDR2 (germline): MNHNS, SASEGT. The CDR3 coding sequence is TGTGCCAGCAGTGAAGCGCGGCAGTCTGGGGCCAACGTCCTGACTTTC. This codes for CASSEARQSGANVLTF.

This chain links TRBV11-2 with TRBJ2-3; 10 nucleotides line up with TRBD1. CDR3 length: 14 amino acids. The germline V gene encodes CDR1 SGHAT and CDR2 FQNNGV. V trimming: 7 bases; J trimming: 3 bases; junction bases outside the gene matches: 4. The CDR3 nucleotides read TGTGCCAGCACGGACAGGGGGACGACAGATACGCAGTATTTT. Protein: CASTDRGTTDTQYF.

The chain uses TRBV11-3 and TRBJ2-5; D ambiguous. Looked up from germline, CDR1 is SGHNT and CDR2 is YENEEA. CDR3 size: 13 residues. V lost 5 bases and J lost 2, with 9 bases in between. CDR3 loop: CASSPTEQETQYF. DNA of the CDR3: TGTGCCAGCAGCCCAACGGAGCAAGAGACCCAGTACTTC.

This clone was observed a few times. This chain joins TRBV4-2 and TRBJ2-2; maybe TRBD1 (6 bases). Trimming shortened V by 2 bases and J by 9 bases, and 16 bases separated the two germline ends. The CDR3 consists of 15 residues. CDR1 and CDR2 (germline): LGHNA, YNFKEQ. The CDR3, as DNA: TGTGCCAGCAGCCAAAGGCCAGGGGAAGGGCGGGAGCTGTTTTTT. Translation gives CASSQRPGEGRELFF.

The rearrangement links TRBV5-6 to TRBJ1-1; 9 bases line up with TRBD1. V lost 0 bases and J lost 11; bases outside the gene matches: 5. This CDR3 spans 13 amino acids. Germline CDR1 is SGHDT and CDR2 is YYEEEE. This CDR3 is CASSLGQGVSAFF. The CDR3 coding sequence is TGTGCCAGCAGCTTGGGACAGGGGGTATCGGCTTTCTTT.

V and J are TRBV6-4 and TRBJ2-5; 7 positions agree with TRBD2. Trimming removed 4 bases from V and 4 bases from J; junction bases left unmatched: 3. CDR1 and CDR2 (germline): MRHNA, SNTAGT. The CDR3 totals 13 residues. CDR3 sequence reads: CASSVREGETQYF. Written as DNA, the CDR3 is TGTGCCAGCAGTGTGAGGGAGGGAGAGACCCAGTACTTC.

The chain recombines TRBV5-1 with TRBJ2-7; the D is unclear. The germline V gene has CDR1 SGHRS and CDR2 YFSETQ. Between the trimmed V and J ends, which lost 0 bases and 2 bases, there was a span of 9 bases. The CDR3 sequence is 14 residues long. CDR3 sequence: CASSLVVSPYEQYF. DNA of the CDR3: TGCGCCAGCAGCTTGGTTGTCAGTCCCTACGAGCAGTACTTC. Filled out from reference TRBV5-1 and TRBJ2-7, the complete variable domain reads KAGVTQTPRYLIKTRGQQVTLSCSPISGHRSVSWYQQTPGQGLQFLFEYFSETQRNKGNFPGRFSGRQFSNSRSEMNVSTLELGDSALYLCASSLVVSPYEQYFGPGTRLTVT.

The chain uses TRBV29-1 and TRBJ2-7; possibly TRBD1 for D (9 bases). Per germline, CDR1 SQVTM and CDR2 ANQGSEA. The V end lost 5 bases, the J end lost 0 bases, and 20 bases lay between the germline ends. This CDR3 has 16 residues. The CDR3 DNA reads as TGCAGCGTTCGTTCCGGGACAGGGACTAGCTCCTACGAGCAGTACTTC. This encodes CSVRSGTGTSSYEQYF.

There are a few counts of this clone. CDR3 in amino acids: CASSASHVRYEQYF. CDR3 bases: TGTGCCAGCAGTGCGTCACATGTTCGGTACGAGCAGTACTTC. This chain joins TRBV2 and TRBJ2-7; D ambiguous. Trimming cost V 4 bases and J 4 bases, with 14 bases left between them. This CDR3 has 14 amino acids. Germline V gene sequence: CDR1 SNHLY, CDR2 FYNNEI.

The V gene is TRBV2, the J gene TRBJ1-1; 7 bases are shared with TRBD1. Per the germline V gene, CDR1 is SNHLY and CDR2 is FYNNEI. Trimming removed 4 bases from V and 6 bases from J; junction bases left unmatched: 5. The CDR3 is 13 residues long. The CDR3 is CASSVTGTAEAFF. The CDR3 region has the DNA TGTGCCAGCAGTGTAACCGGGACAGCTGAAGCTTTCTTT.

The rearrangement links TRBV15 to TRBJ1-2; D is unclear. Germline CDR1 reads LNHNV; CDR2 reads YYDKDF (reference sequence). The germline V and J ends were trimmed by 0 bases and 6 bases, with 14 bases remaining between them. The CDR3 totals 15 residues. CDR3: CATSRDLQVFDGYTF. CDR3 nucleotides: TGTGCCACCAGCAGAGATCTGCAGGTATTCGATGGCTACACCTTC.

The rearrangement uses TRBV5-1 and TRBJ2-3, with TRBD2 identical over 7 bases. This CDR3 is 14 amino acids long. From germline, CDR1 is SGHRS and CDR2 YFSETQ. V gave up 5 bases and J gave up 2 bases; unmatched junction bases: 5. CDR3 region: CASSEAGATDTQYF. CDR3 nucleotide sequence: TGCGCCAGCAGTGAGGCGGGAGCCACAGATACGCAGTATTTT.

The V call is TRBV30, the J call TRBJ1-5, with unresolved D. Germline CDR1 is GTSNPN and CDR2 is SVGIG (reference sequence). CDR3 length equals 13 residues. Trimming cost V 0 bases and J 6 bases, with 9 bases left between them. CDR3 nucleotide sequence: TGTGCCTGGAGTGTAGACAAGAGTCAGCCCCAGCATTTT. It encodes CAWSVDKSQPQHF.

The V gene is TRBV5-1, the J gene TRBJ2-2, with D perhaps TRBD1 (6 bases). The V gene's germline CDR1 is SGHRS and CDR2 YFSETQ. The V and J ends lost 3 bases and 4 bases respectively, with 19 bases between them. The CDR3 totals 17 residues. In nucleotides, the CDR3 is TGCGCCAGCAGCTCGGCCGGGACACTCCTATCCACCGGGGAGCTGTTTTTT. It is translated as CASSSAGTLLSTGELFF.